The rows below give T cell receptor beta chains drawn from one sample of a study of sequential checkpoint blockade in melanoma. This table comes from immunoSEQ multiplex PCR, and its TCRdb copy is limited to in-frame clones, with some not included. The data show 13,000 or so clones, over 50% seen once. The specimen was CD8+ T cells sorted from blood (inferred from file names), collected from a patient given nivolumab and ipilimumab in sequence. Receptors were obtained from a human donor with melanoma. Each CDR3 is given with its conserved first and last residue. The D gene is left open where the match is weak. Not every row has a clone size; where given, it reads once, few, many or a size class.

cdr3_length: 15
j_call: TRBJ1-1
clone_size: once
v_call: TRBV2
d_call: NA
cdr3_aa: CASTPGGVYSTEAFF
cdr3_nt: TGTGCCAGCACCCCTGGAGGGGTTTATAGCACTGAAGCTTTCTTT

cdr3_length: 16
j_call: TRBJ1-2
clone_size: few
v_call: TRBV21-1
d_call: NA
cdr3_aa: CASSKCETGGGYGYTF
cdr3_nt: TGTGCCAGCAGCAAATGTGAGACAGGGGGTGGTTATGGCTACACCTTC

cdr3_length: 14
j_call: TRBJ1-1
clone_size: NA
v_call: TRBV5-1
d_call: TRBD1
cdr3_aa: CASSFDRVDTEAFF
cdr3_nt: TGCGCCAGCAGCTTTGACAGGGTTGACACTGAAGCTTTCTTT

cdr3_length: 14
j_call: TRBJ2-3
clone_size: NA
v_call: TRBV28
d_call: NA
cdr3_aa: CASSRGTSTDTQYF
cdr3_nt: TGTGCCAGCTCAAGAGGGACTAGCACAGATACGCAGTATTTT

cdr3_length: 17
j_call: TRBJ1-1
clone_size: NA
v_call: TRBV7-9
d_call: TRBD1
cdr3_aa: CASSPRQGSMLDAEAFF
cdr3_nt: TGTGCCAGCAGCCCTAGACAGGGCTCGATGTTAGATGCTGAAGCTTTCTTT

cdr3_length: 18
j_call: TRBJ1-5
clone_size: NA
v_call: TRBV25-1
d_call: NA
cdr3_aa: CASRKKSQGGGRSQPQHF
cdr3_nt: TGTGCCAGCAGAAAGAAGTCGCAGGGTGGGGGGAGAAGCCAGCCCCAGCATTTT

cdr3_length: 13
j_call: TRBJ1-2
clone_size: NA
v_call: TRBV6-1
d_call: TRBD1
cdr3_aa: CASWQGALGGYTF
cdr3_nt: TGTGCCAGCTGGCAGGGGGCTCTGGGAGGCTACACCTTC

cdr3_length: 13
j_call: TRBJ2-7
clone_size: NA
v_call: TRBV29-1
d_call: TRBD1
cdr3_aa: CSVGGQGYYEQYF
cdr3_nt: TGCAGCGTTGGAGGACAGGGTTACTACGAGCAGTACTTC

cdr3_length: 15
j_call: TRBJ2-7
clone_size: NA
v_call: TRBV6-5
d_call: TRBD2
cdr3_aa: CASSYSSGGAYEQYF
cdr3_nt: TGTGCCAGCAGTTACTCTAGCGGGGGGGCCTACGAGCAGTACTTC

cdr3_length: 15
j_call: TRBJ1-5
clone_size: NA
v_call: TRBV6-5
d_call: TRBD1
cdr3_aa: CASRGTGYSNQPQHF
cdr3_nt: TGTGCCAGCAGAGGGACAGGGTATAGCAATCAGCCCCAGCATTTT

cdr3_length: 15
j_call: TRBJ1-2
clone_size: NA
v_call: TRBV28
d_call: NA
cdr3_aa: CASVAPGNPKFGYTF
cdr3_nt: TGTGCCAGCGTGGCCCCGGGGAACCCTAAATTTGGCTACACCTTC

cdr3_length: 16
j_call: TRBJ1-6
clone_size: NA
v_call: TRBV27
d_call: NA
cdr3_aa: CASSLGALLNNSPLHF
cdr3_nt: TGTGCCAGCAGTTTAGGGGCCCTCTTAAATAATTCACCCCTCCACTTT

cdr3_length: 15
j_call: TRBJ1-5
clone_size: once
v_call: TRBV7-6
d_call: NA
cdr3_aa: CASSASFDSNQPQHF
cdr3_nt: TGTGCCAGCAGCGCTAGCTTCGATAGCAATCAGCCCCAGCATTTT

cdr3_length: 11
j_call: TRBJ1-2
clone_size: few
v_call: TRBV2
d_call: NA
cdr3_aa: CATTTGFGYTF
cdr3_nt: TGTGCCACAACAACAGGGTTCGGCTACACCTTC

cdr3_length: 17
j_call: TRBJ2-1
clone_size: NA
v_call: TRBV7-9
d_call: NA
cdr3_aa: CASSLEFGQSQYNEQFF
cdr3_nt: TGTGCCAGCAGCTTAGAGTTCGGACAGAGCCAGTACAATGAGCAGTTCTTC

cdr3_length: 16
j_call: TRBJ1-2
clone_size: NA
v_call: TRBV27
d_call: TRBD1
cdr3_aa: CASRLWGQGRNYGYTF
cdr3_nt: TGTGCCAGCAGACTGTGGGGACAGGGGAGGAACTATGGCTACACCTTC

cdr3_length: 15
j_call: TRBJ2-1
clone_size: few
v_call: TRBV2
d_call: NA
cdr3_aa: CASSEGASHYNEQFF
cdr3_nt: TGTGCCAGCAGTGAGGGGGCTAGTCACTACAATGAGCAGTTCTTC

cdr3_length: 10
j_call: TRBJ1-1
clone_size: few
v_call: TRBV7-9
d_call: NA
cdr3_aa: CAGGWEEAFF
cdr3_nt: TGTGCCGGCGGGTGGGAAGAAGCTTTCTTT

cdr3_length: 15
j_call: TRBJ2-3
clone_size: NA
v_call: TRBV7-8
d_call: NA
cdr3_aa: CASSLAGRSTDTQYF
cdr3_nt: TGTGCCAGCAGCTTAGCCGGCAGGAGCACAGATACGCAGTATTTT

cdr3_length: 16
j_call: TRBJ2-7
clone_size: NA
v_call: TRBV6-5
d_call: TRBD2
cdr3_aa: CASSYSSSGTSYEQYF
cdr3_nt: TGTGCCAGCAGTTACTCGAGTAGCGGGACCTCCTACGAGCAGTACTTC

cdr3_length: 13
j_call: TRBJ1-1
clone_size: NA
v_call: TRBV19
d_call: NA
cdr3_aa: CASSIAGVGEAFF
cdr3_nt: TGTGCCAGTAGTATTGCAGGGGTAGGTGAAGCTTTCTTT

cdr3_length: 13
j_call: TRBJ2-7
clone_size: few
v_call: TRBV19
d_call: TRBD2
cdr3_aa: CASNNPPGGEQYF
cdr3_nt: TGTGCCAGTAATAATCCTCCGGGAGGCGAGCAGTACTTC

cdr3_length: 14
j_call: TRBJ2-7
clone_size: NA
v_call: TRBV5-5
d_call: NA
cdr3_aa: CASSLGQGSYEQYF
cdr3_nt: TGTGCCAGCAGCTTGGGTCAGGGTTCCTACGAGCAGTACTTC

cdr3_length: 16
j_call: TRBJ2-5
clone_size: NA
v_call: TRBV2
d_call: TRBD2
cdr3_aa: CASSGILAGPQETQYF
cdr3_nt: TGTGCCAGCAGTGGTATACTAGCGGGACCGCAAGAGACCCAGTACTTC

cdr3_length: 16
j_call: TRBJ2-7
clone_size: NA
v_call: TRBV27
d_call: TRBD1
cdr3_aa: CASSSTQGVSSYEQYF
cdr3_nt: TGTGCCAGCAGTTCGACCCAGGGGGTCAGCTCCTACGAGCAGTACTTC

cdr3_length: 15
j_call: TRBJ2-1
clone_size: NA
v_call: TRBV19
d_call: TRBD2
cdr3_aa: CASTLGGVPYNEQFF
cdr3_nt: TGTGCCAGTACCCTGGGAGGGGTGCCCTACAATGAGCAGTTCTTC

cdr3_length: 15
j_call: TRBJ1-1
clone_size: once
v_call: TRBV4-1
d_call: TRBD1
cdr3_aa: CASRQPGQGYGEAFF
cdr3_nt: TGCGCCAGCAGACAACCGGGACAGGGCTACGGTGAGGCTTTCTTT

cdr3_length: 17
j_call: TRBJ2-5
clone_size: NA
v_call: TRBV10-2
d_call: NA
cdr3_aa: CASSLAAFRGASQTQYF
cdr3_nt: TGCGCCAGCAGTCTTGCCGCCTTCCGGGGGGCCTCGCAGACCCAGTACTTC

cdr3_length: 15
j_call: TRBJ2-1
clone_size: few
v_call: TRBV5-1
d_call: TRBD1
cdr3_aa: CASSLGQGVYNEQFF
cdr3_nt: TGCGCCAGCAGCTTGGGTCAGGGGGTCTACAATGAGCAGTTCTTC

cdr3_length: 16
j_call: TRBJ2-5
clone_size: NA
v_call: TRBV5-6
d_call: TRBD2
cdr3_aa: CASSLDLAGGPETQYF
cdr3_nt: TGTGCCAGCAGCTTGGACCTAGCGGGAGGGCCAGAGACCCAGTACTTC

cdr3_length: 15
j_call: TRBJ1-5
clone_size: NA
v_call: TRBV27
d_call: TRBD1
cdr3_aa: CASSLSRAGGQPQHF
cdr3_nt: TGTGCCAGCAGTTTATCGAGGGCAGGGGGCCAGCCCCAGCATTTT

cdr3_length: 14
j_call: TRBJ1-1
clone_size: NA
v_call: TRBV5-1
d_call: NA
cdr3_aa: CASSLSGANTEAFF
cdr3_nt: TGCGCCAGCAGCTTGTCTGGGGCGAACACTGAAGCTTTCTTT

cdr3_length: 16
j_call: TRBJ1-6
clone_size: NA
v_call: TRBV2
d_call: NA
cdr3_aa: CASRRTESSYNSPLHF
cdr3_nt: TGTGCCAGCAGGCGGACAGAGAGCTCCTATAATTCACCCCTCCACTTT

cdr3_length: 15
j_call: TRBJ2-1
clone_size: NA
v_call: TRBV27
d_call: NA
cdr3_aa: CASSKGAVSYNEQFF
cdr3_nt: TGTGCCAGCAGCAAAGGGGCCGTCTCCTACAATGAGCAGTTCTTC

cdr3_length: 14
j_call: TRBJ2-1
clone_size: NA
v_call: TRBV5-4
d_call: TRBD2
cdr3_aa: CASFIAGPSNEQFF
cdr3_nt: TGTGCCAGCTTCATAGCGGGGCCATCGAATGAGCAGTTCTTC

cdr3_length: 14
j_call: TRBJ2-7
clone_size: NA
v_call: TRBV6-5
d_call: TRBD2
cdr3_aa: CASSSPGLSYEQYF
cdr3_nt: TGTGCCAGCAGCTCACCGGGACTATCCTACGAGCAGTACTTC

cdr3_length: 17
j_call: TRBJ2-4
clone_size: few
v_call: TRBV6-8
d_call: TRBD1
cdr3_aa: CASSHKQGSRAKNIQYF
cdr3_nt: TGTGCCAGCAGTCACAAACAGGGGTCAAGAGCCAAAAACATTCAGTACTTC

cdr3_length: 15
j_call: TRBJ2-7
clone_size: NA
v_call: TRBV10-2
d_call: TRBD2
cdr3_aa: CASRDPREGSYEQYF
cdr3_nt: TGCGCCAGCAGGGATCCTAGGGAGGGCTCCTACGAGCAGTACTTC

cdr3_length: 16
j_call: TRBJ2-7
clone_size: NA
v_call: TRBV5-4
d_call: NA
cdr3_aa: CASSADTGTRSYEQYF
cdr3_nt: TGTGCCAGCAGCGCAGATACCGGGACTCGCTCCTACGAGCAGTACTTC

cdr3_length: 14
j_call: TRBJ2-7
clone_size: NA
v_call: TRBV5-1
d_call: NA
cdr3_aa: CASAPDSNPHEQYF
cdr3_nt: TGCGCCAGCGCCCCCGACTCAAATCCCCACGAGCAGTACTTC

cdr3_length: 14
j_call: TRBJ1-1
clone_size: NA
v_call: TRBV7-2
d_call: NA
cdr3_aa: CASSLGSGNTEAFF
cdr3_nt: TGTGCCAGCAGCTTAGGATCCGGGAACACTGAAGCTTTCTTT

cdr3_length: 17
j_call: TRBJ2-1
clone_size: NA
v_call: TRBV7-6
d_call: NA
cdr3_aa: CASSFPGTAASYNEQFF
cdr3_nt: TGTGCCAGCAGCTTTCCCGGGACTGCCGCCTCCTACAATGAGCAGTTCTTC

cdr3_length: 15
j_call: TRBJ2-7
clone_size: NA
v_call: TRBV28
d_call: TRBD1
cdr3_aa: CASRITGTGIDEQYF
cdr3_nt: TGTGCCAGCAGGATTACCGGGACAGGGATTGACGAGCAGTACTTC

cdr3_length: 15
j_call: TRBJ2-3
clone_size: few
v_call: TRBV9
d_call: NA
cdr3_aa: CASSHLDREEDTQYF
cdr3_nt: TGTGCCAGCAGCCATCTAGACAGGGAGGAAGATACGCAGTATTTT

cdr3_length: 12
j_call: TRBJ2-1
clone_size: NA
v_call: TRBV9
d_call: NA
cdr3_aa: CASSTRLSEQFF
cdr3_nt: TGTGCCAGCAGCACCAGACTGTCTGAGCAGTTCTTC

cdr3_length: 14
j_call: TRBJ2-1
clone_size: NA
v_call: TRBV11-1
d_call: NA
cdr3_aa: CASSSGVSLNEQFF
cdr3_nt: TGTGCCAGCAGCTCGGGGGTTTCCCTCAATGAGCAGTTCTTC

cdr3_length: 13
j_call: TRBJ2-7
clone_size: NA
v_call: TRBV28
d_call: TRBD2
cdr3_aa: CASTTSGSYEQYF
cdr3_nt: TGTGCCAGCACCACTAGCGGGAGCTACGAGCAGTACTTC

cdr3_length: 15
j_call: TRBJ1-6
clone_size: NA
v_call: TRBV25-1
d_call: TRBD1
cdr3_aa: CASSEFGQGNSPLHF
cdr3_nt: TGTGCCAGCAGTGAATTCGGACAGGGCAATTCACCCCTCCACTTT

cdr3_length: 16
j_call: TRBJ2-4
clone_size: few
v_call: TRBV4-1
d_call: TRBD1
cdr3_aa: CASSPVPGTGENIQYF
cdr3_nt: TGCGCCAGCAGCCCAGTCCCGGGGACAGGGGAAAACATTCAGTACTTC

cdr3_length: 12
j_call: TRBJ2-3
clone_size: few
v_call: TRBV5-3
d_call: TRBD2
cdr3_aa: CASSPGGDTQYF
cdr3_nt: TGTGCCAGCAGCCCGGGGGGAGATACGCAGTATTTT

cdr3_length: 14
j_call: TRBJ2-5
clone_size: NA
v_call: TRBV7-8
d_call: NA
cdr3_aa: CASRRGQGRETQYF
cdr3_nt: TGTGCCAGCAGACGCGGCCAGGGGAGAGAGACCCAGTACTTC

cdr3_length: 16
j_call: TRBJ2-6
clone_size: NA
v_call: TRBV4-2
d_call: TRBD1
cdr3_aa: CASSPQGADGANVLTF
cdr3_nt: TGTGCCAGCAGCCCACAGGGGGCGGATGGGGCCAACGTCCTGACTTTC

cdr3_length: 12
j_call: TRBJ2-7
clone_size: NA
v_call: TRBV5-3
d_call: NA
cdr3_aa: CASSQGLREQYF
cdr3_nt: TGTGCCAGCAGCCAGGGTCTGCGAGAGCAGTACTTC